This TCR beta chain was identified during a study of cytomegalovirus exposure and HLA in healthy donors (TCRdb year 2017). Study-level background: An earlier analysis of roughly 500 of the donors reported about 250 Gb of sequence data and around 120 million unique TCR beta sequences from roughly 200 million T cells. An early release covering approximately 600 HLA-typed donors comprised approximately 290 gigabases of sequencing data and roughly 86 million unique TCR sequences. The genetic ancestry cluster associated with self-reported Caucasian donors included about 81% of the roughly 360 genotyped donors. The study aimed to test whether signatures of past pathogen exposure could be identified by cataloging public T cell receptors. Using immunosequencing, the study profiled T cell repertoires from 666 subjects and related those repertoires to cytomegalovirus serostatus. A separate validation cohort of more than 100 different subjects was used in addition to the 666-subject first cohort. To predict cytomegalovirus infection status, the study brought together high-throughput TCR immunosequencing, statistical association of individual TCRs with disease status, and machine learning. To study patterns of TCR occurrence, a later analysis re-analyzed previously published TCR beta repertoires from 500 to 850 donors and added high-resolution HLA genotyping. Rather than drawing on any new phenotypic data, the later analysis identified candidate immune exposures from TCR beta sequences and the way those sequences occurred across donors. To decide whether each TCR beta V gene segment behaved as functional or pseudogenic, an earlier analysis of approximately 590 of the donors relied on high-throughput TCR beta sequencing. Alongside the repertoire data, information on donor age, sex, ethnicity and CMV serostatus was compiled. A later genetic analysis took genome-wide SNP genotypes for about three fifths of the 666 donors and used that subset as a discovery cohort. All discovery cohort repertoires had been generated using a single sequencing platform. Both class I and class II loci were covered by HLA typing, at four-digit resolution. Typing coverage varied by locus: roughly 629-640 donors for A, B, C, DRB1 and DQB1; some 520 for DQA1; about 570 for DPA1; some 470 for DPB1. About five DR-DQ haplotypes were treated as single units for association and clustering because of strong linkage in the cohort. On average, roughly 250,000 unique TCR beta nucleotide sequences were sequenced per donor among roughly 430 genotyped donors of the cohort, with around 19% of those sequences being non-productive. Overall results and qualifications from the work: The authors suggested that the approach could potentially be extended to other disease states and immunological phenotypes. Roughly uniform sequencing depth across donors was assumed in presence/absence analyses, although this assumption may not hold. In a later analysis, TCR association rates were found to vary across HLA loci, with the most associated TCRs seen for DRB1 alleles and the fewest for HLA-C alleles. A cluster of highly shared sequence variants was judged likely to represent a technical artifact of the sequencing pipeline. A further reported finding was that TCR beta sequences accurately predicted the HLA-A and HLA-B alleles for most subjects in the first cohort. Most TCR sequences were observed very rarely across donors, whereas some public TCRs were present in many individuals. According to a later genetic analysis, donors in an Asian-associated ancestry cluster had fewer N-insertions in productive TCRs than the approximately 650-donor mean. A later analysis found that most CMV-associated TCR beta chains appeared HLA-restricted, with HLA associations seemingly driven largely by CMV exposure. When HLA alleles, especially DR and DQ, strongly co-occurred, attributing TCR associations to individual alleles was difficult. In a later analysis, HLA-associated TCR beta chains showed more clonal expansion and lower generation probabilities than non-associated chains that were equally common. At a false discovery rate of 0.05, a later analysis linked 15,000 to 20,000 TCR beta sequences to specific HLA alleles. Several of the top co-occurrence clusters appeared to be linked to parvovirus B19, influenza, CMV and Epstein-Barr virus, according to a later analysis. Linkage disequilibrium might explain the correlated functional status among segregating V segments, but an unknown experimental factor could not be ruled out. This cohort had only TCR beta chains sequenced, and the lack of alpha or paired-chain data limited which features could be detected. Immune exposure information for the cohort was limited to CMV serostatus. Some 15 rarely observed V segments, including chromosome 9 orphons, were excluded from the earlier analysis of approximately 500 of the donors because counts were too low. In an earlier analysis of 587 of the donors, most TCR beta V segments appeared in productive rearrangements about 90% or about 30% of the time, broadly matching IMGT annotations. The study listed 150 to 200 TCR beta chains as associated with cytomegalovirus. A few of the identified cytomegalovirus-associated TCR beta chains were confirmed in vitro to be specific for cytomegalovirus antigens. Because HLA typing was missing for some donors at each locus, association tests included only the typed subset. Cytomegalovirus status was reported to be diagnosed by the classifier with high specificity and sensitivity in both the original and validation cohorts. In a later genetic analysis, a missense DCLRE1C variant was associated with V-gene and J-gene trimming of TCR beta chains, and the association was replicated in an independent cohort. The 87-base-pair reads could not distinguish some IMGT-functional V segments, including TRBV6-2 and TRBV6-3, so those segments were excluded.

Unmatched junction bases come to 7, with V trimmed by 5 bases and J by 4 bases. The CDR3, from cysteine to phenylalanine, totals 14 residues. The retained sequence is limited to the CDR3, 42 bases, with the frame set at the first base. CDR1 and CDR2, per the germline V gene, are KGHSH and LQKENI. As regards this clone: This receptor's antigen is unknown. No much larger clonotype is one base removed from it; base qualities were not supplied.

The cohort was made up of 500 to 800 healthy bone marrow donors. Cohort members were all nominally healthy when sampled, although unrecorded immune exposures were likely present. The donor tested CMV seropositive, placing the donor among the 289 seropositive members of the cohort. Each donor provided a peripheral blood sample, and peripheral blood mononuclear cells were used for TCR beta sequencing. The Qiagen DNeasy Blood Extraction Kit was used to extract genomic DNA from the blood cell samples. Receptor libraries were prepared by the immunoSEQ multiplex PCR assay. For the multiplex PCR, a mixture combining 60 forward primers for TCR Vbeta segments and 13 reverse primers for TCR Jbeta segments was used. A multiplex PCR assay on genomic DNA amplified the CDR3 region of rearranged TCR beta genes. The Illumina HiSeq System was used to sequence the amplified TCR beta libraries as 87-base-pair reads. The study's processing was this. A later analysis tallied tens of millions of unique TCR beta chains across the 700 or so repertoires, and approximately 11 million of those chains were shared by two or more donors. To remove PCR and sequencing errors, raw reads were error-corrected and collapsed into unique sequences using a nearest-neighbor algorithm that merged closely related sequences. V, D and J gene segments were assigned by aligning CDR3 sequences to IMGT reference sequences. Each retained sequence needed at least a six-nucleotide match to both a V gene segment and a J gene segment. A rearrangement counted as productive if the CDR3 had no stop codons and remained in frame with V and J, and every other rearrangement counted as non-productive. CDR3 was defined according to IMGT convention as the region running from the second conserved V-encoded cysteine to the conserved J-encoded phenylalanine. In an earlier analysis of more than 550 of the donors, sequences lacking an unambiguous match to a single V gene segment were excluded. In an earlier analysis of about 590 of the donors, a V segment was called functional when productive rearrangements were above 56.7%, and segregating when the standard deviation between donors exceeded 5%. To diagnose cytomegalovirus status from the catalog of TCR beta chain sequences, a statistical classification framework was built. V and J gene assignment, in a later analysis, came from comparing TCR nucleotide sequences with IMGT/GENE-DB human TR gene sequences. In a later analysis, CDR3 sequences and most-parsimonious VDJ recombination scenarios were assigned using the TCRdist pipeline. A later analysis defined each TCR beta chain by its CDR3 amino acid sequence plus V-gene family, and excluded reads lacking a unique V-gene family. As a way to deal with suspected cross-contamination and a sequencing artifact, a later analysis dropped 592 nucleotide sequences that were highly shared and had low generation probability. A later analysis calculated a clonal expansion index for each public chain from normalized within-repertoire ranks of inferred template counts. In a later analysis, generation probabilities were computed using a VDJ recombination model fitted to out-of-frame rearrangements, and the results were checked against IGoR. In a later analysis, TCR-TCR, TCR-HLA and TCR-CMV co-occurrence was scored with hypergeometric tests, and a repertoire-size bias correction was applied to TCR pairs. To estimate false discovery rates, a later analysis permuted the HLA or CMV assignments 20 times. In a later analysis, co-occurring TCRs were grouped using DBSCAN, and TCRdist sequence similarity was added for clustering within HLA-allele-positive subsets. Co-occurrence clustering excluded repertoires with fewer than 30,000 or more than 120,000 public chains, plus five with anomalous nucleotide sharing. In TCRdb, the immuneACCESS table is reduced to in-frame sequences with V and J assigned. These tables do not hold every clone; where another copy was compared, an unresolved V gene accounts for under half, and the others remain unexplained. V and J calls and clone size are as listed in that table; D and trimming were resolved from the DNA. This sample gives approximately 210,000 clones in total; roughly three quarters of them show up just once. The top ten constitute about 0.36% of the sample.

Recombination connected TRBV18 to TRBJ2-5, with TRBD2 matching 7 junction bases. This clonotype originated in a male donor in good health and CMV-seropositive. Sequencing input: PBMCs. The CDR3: CASSTSSGGETQYF. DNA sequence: TGTGCCAGCTCAACTTCCTCGGGGGGAGAGACCCAGTACTTC.